The sequence of this T cell receptor (beta chain) was determined in a study of identical twins. TCRdb called the 5' RACE reads again in MiXCR, with one record for every CDR3 protein. The table shows about 470,000 distinct CDR3 sequences, with 24% occurring only once. The CDR3 extends over 16 amino acids. Germline assignment: CDR1 MNHNS and CDR2 SASEGT. The germline V and J ends were trimmed by 6 bases and 1 base, with 16 bases remaining between them. This clonotype was counted only a few times. The same sample was also used in a study of T cells expressing NK-cell markers.

Sample: CD4+ T cells sorted from blood. The genes are TRBV6-1 and TRBJ2-1; TRBD1 is a possible D gene (6 bases). The TCR was taken from a woman aged 18-29 years in good health. The CDR3 DNA reads as TGTGCCAGCAGCAGCGGACAGTCCTGGTCCTACAATGAGCAGTTCTTC. This codes for CASSSGQSWSYNEQFF.